This TCR beta chain was captured by sequencing in a study of shared clonotypes between healthy human individuals. Whole-study results and caveats: The study generally estimated greater richness for naive than memory subsets.

CD4+ cells underwent separation, giving CD45RA+ naive and CD45RA-negative memory subsets. As regards this clone: As yet, its antigen is unknown.

Several immunoSEQ plates received, in even portions, the genomic DNA of each subset. Clones were read by immunoSEQ multiplex PCR, and TCRdb kept only the in-frame ones, dropping some. The data show 2 million to 2.5 million clones, 85% to 95% seen once. Sequences were obtained from naive CD4+ T cells from PBMCs. Subset given: CD45RA+ positively selected. The source is a man between 18 and 35 years old in good health. Some clones in this sample may be carry-over from other donors' samples.

The CDR3, as DNA: TGTGCCAGCAGCTCCTCCTCCGGGACCTCCTACAATGAGCAGTTCTTC. Encoded protein: CASSSSSGTSYNEQFF. This chain joins TRBV7-8 and TRBJ2-1, with D tentatively TRBD1 or TRBD2 (5 bases each). The ends were cut back, 4 bases at V and 0 bases at J, with 13 bases in the middle. The CDR3 length is 16 residues. CDR1 and CDR2 (germline): SGHVS, FQNEAQ.